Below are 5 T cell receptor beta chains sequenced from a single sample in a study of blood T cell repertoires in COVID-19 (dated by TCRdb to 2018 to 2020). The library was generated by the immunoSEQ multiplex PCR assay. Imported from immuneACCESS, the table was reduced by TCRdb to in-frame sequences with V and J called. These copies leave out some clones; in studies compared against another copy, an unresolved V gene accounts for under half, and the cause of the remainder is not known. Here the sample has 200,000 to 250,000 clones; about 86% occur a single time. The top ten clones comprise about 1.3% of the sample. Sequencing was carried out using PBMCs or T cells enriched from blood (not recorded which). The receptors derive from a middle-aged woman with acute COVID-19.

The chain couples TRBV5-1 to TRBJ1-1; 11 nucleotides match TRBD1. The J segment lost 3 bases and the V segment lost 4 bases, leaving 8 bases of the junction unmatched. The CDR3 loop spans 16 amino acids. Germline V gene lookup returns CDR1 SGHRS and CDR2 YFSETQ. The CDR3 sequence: CASSQGQGARDTEAFF. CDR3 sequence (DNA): TGCGCCAGCAGCCAAGGACAGGGGGCGCGGGACACTGAAGCTTTCTTT.

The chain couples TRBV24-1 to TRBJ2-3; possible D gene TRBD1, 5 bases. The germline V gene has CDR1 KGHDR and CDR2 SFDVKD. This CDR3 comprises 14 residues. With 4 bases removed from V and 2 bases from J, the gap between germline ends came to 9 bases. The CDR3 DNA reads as TGTGCCACCAGTGACTCGGACATCACAGATACGCAGTATTTT. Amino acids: CATSDSDITDTQYF.

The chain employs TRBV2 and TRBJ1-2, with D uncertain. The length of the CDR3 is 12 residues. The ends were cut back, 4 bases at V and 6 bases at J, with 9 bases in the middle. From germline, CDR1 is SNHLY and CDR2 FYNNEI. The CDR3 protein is CASSVRADGYTF. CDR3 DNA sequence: TGTGCCAGCAGTGTCCGAGCTGATGGCTACACCTTC.

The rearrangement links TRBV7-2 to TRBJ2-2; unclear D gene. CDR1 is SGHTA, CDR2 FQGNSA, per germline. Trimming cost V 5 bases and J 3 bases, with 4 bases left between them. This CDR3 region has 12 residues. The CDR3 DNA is TGTGCCAGCAGCCCCGACACCGGGGAGCTGTTTTTT. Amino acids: CASSPDTGELFF.

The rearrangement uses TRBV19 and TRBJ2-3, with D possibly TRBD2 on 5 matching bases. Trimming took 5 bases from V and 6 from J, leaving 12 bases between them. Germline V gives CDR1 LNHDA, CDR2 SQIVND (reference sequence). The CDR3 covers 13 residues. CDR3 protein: CASSLGVDDTQYF. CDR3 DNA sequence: TGTGCCAGTAGTCTGGGAGTGGATGATACGCAGTATTTT.